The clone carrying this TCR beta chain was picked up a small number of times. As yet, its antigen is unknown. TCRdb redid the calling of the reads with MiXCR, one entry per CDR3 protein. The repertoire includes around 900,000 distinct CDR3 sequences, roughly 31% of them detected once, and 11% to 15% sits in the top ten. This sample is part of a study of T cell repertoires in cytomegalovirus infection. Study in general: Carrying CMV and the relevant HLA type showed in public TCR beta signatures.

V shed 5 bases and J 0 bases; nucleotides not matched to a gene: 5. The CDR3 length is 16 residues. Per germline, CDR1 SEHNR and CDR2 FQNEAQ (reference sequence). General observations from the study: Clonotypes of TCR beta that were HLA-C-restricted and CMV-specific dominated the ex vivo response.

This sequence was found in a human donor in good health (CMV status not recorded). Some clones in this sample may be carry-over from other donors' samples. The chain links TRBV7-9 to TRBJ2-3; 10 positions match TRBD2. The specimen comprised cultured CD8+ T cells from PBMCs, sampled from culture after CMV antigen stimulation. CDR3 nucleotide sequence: TGTGCCAGCAGCCTTAGCGGGGGGCAAAGCACAGATACGCAGTATTTT. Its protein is CASSLSGGQSTDTQYF.